The 22 T cell receptor beta chains presented below share a single source sample, sequenced in a study of blood T cell repertoires in COVID-19. Produced via immunoSEQ multiplex PCR; TCRdb's table is partial and in-frame only. The data show tens of thousands of clones, roughly 90% seen once. What was sequenced was peripheral blood. Receptors were obtained from a man between 60 and 75 years old with active COVID-19.

The chain recombines TRBV6-5 with TRBJ1-3; possibly TRBD1 for D (6 bases). V lost 2 bases and J 3 bases, leaving 14 bases between the germline ends. Germline CDR1 is MNHEY and CDR2 is SVGAGI. There are 16 residues in the CDR3. The CDR3 nucleotides are TGTGCCAGCAGTTACGCGGGGGGGGCTGATGGAAACACCATATATTTT. Encoded protein: CASSYAGGADGNTIYF.

This sequence joins TRBV13 and TRBJ2-7, with 7 bases aligning to TRBD1. CDR1 is PRHDT and CDR2 is FYEKMQ in the germline V gene (reference sequence). With 2 bases clipped from V and 3 bases from J, the junction kept 4 bases outside the gene matches. This CDR3 contains 14 residues. This chain's CDR3 is CASSLRDRRYEQYF. For the CDR3, the DNA is TGTGCCAGCAGCTTAAGGGACAGACGCTACGAGCAGTACTTC.

This sequence joins TRBV5-1 and TRBJ2-5; 10 nucleotides match TRBD2. V was clipped by 3 bases and J by 0 bases; unmatched bases: 2. Germline-derived CDR1 and CDR2 are SGHRS and YFSETQ. CDR3 length equals 15 residues. In nucleotides, the CDR3 is TGCGCCAGCAGCTCCGGGACTAGCGACCAAGAGACCCAGTACTTC. Amino acid sequence: CASSSGTSDQETQYF.

V and J are TRBV2 and TRBJ2-1; 7 bases align to TRBD1. The CDR3 consists of 13 residues. Unmatched junction bases numbered 1, after V lost 4 bases and J lost 4 bases. Germline V gene lookup returns CDR1 SNHLY and CDR2 FYNNEI. The CDR3, as DNA: TGTGCCAGCAGTGGACAGGGTTACAATGAGCAGTTCTTC. It specifies CASSGQGYNEQFF.

V gene TRBV5-1 combines with J gene TRBJ2-1; D is possibly TRBD2 (6 bases). V lost 6 bases, J lost 5 bases, and 15 bases lay in between. The germline V gene encodes CDR1 SGHRS and CDR2 YFSETQ. This CDR3 has 14 residues. The CDR3 coding sequence is TGCGCCAGCAAGGGGATAGCGGTTAACAATGAGCAGTTCTTC. It is translated as CASKGIAVNNEQFF.

The chain joins TRBV5-6 to TRBJ2-1, with 12 bases matching TRBD2. In germline, CDR1 is SGHDT, CDR2 YYEEEE. There are 15 residues in the CDR3. J gave up 4 bases and V 4 bases, and 3 bases lay outside the gene matches. The CDR3 DNA follows: TGTGCCAGCAGCCGACTAGCGGGAGAATACAATGAGCAGTTCTTC. Protein sequence: CASSRLAGEYNEQFF.

The chain uses TRBV7-8 and TRBJ2-1, with TRBD1 matching 9 bases. J gave up 6 bases and V 6 bases, and 3 bases lay outside the gene matches. The CDR3 is made up of 13 amino acids. Germline V gene sequence: CDR1 SGHVS, CDR2 FQNEAQ. CDR3 loop: CASRQGAGNEQFF. DNA of the CDR3: TGTGCCAGCAGACAGGGGGCAGGCAATGAGCAGTTCTTC.

The gene calls are TRBV6-5 and TRBJ1-4; D is ambiguous. CDR3 length equals 15 residues. Trimming left V 5 bases short and J 0 bases short, with 10 bases between. Germline CDR1 is MNHEY and CDR2 is SVGAGI. The CDR3 nucleotides are TGTGCCAGCAGTCGGCAGGCGACAACTAATGAAAAACTGTTTTTT. Protein sequence: CASSRQATTNEKLFF.

V and J are TRBV10-3 and TRBJ2-3; 15 positions match TRBD2. The germline V gene has CDR1 ENHRY and CDR2 SYGVKD. This CDR3 contains 15 residues. J lost 4 bases, V lost 8 bases, and 4 bases had no gene match. The CDR3 spells CAIGTSGRTSDTQYF. For the CDR3, the DNA is TGTGCCATCGGGACTAGCGGGAGGACGTCAGATACGCAGTATTTT.

This clone was picked up a small number of times. The chain uses TRBV2 and TRBJ1-1; a possible D gene is TRBD1 (5 bases). The germline V gene has CDR1 SNHLY and CDR2 FYNNEI. Trimming cost V 3 bases and J 3 bases, with 8 bases left between them. The CDR3 loop spans 13 amino acids. The CDR3 loop is CASSEQGYTEAFF. DNA for the CDR3: TGTGCCAGCAGTGAGCAGGGATACACTGAAGCTTTCTTT.

The chain recombines TRBV19 with TRBJ2-6; D is unclear. This CDR3 region has 14 residues. The ends were cut back, 2 bases at V and 3 bases at J, with 5 bases in the middle. Looked up from germline, CDR1 is LNHDA and CDR2 is SQIVND (reference sequence). The DNA for the CDR3 is TGTGCCAGTAGTATACCGTATGGGGCCAACGTCCTGACTTTC. It specifies CASSIPYGANVLTF.

V is TRBV9 and J is TRBJ2-5, with D maybe TRBD1 (6 bases). The V end was cut by 5 bases, the J end by 4 bases, with 15 bases between. The CDR3 runs 14 residues. Per germline, CDR1 SGDLS and CDR2 YYNGEE. This chain's CDR3 is CASSLTGSRETQYF. The CDR3 region has the DNA TGTGCCAGCAGTCTAACAGGGTCTCGAGAGACCCAGTACTTC. The entire variable domain, with the rest obtained from reference TRBV9 and TRBJ2-5, is as follows: DSGVTQTPKHLITATGQRVTLRCSPRSGDLSVYWYQQSLDQGLQFLIQYYNGEERAKGNILERFSAQQFPDLHSELNLSSLELGDSALYFCASSLTGSRETQYFGPGTRLLVL.

The J gene is TRBJ1-3, the V gene TRBV29-1, with D maybe TRBD1 (5 bases). The CDR3 extends over 14 amino acids. Germline V CDR1 and CDR2: SQVTM, ANQGSEA. Trimming took off 0 bases at V and 8 bases at J, with 14 bases between the two ends. The CDR3 nucleotides are TGCAGCGTTGAAGATCTCGGCAGGGCTGACACCATATATTTT. This gives the protein CSVEDLGRADTIYF.

This chain connects TRBV3-1 (or the pseudogene TRBV3-2) to TRBJ2-1, with 7 bases fitting TRBD2. Trimming at V came to 0 bases and at J to 7 bases, leaving 12 bases not matched to a gene. Per the germline V gene, CDR1 is LGHDT and CDR2 is YNNKEL (reference sequence). The CDR3 has 17 residues. The CDR3 DNA sequence: TGTGCCAGCAGCCAAGATCGCGGTAGCGGGTCAAGGAATGAGCAGTTCTTC. It is translated as CASSQDRGSGSRNEQFF.

The chain carries TRBV19 and TRBJ2-5; a weak D match, TRBD2 (7 bases). Trimming took off 6 bases at V and 5 bases at J, with 19 bases between the two ends. Germline V CDR1 and CDR2: LNHDA, SQIVND (reference sequence). The CDR3 sequence is 15 residues long. The CDR3 sequence is CASRGGPNLRETQYF. The CDR3 bases are TGTGCCAGTAGGGGGGGGCCTAACCTTCGGGAGACCCAGTACTTC.

The chain combines TRBV15 with TRBJ1-6; D ambiguous. CDR3 size: 14 residues. The germline CDR1 and CDR2 sequences are LNHNV and YYDKDF (reference sequence). The V and J ends lost 0 bases and 4 bases respectively, with 4 bases between them. CDR3 bases: TGTGCCACCAGCAGAGATAATTATAATTCACCCCTCCACTTT. The encoded protein is CATSRDNYNSPLHF.

This clone occurred once. The chain employs TRBV29-1 and TRBJ2-3; perhaps TRBD2 as D (6 bases). The CDR3 consists of 14 residues. V was clipped by 4 bases and J by 0 bases, with 11 bases between them. CDR1 and CDR2 from the germline V gene are SQVTM and ANQGSEA. CDR3 DNA sequence: TGCAGCGTTGCGGGCGGGGACAGCACAGATACGCAGTATTTT. Translated, it gives CSVAGGDSTDTQYF.

The chain carries TRBV2 and TRBJ1-4; D possibly corresponds to TRBD1 (6 bases). CDR3 size: 14 residues. From germline, CDR1 is SNHLY and CDR2 FYNNEI. V was clipped by 2 bases and J by 5 bases, with 9 bases between them. The CDR3 bases are TGTGCCAGCAGTGAACGGCAGGGGAATGAAAAACTGTTTTTT. It specifies CASSERQGNEKLFF.

The chain couples TRBV27 to TRBJ2-5; 7 bases align to TRBD1. CDR1 MNHEY and CDR2 SMNVEV come from the germline V gene (reference sequence). The CDR3 loop spans 16 amino acids. J gave up 5 bases and V 0 bases, and 9 bases lay outside the gene matches. The CDR3 DNA reads TGTGCCAGCAGTTTATCGAAGGCAGGGGGTGAGGAGACCCAGTACTTC. It codes for CASSLSKAGGEETQYF.

The chain links TRBV28 to TRBJ2-6; possible D gene TRBD1, 5 bases. The V end lost 3 bases, the J end lost 0 bases, and 9 bases lay between the germline ends. Germline V CDR1 and CDR2: MDHEN, SYDVKM. This CDR3 spans 16 amino acids. The CDR3 sequence: CASSFDRGSGANVLTF. CDR3 coding DNA: TGTGCCAGCAGTTTCGATAGGGGCTCTGGGGCCAACGTCCTGACTTTC.

V usage is TRBV11-3 and J usage is TRBJ2-7, with D perhaps matching TRBD1 (6 bases). The V gene lost 4 bases and the J gene lost 6 bases, with 10 bases spanning the gap. The CDR3 spans 12 residues. Germline V CDR1 and CDR2: SGHNT, YENEEA. Here the CDR3 reads CASSSQGLEQYF. The CDR3 bases are TGTGCCAGCAGCTCACAGGGTCTCGAGCAGTACTTC.

This chain uses TRBV3-1 (or the pseudogene TRBV3-2) with TRBJ2-4; D possibly corresponds to TRBD1 (6 bases). Germline assignment: CDR1 LGHDT and CDR2 YNNKEL (reference sequence). The germline V and J ends were trimmed by 4 bases and 7 bases, with 17 bases remaining between them. The CDR3 spans 15 residues. CDR3 in DNA: TGTGCCAGCAGCCGAATACAGGGAATAGGGAACATTCAGTACTTC. It specifies CASSRIQGIGNIQYF.